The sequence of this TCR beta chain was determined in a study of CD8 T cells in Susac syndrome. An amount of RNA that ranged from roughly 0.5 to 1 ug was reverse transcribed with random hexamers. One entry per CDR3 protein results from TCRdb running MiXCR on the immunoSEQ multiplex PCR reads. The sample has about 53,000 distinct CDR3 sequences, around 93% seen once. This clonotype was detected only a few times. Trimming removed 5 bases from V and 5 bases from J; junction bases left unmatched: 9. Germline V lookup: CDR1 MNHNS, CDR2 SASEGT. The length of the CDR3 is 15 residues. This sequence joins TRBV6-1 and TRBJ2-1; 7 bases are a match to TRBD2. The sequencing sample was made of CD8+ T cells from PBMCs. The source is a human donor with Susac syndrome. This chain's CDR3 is CASSPPRDYNNEQFF. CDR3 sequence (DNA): TGTGCCAGCAGTCCCCCTCGGGACTACAACAATGAGCAGTTCTTC.